Listed here is a single TCR beta chain. The sample comes from a study of T cell changes during pregnancy in multiple sclerosis. Sequencing was performed with immunoSEQ multiplex PCR; in TCRdb, only in-frame clones are kept and a portion is missing. In the table there are 93,000 or so clones, roughly nine tenths of which are singletons. The CDR3 is made up of 14 amino acids. The trim removed 3 bases at V and 4 bases at J, leaving 5 bases unmatched. The germline V gene encodes CDR1 SGHTA and CDR2 FQGNSA. Source: peripheral blood, taken after pregnancy. This chain uses TRBV7-2 with TRBJ1-2; 7 nucleotides align to TRBD1. The TCR originated in a female donor with multiple sclerosis, enrolled in a pregnancy study. The CDR3 DNA follows: TGTGCCAGCAGCTTGGGGGACAGATCCTATGGCTACACCTTC. Amino acid sequence: CASSLGDRSYGYTF.